A selection of T cell receptor beta chains follows, all from one sample in a study of blood T cells in healthy people across ages. TCRdb re-called the 5' RACE reads with MiXCR, one entry per CDR3 protein. Here the sample spans about 1.5 million distinct CDR3 sequences, approximately 42% being singletons. The sequencing sample was made of blood. Every receptor here comes from a young woman in good health. The conserved cysteine and the conserved F or W are not part of the CDR3 here. The D gene is left open where the match is weak.

j_call: TRBJ1-1; d_call: NA; v_call: TRBV20-1; cdr3_aa: SARGRAGWVGNTEAF
j_call: TRBJ1-5; d_call: TRBD1; v_call: TRBV15; cdr3_aa: ATSTTRTGPSAQH
j_call: TRBJ2-2; d_call: NA; v_call: TRBV4-2; cdr3_aa: ASSPIIGLNTGELF
j_call: TRBJ1-1; d_call: NA; v_call: TRBV29-1; cdr3_aa: SVEGRSNTEAF
j_call: TRBJ2-7; d_call: TRBD1; v_call: TRBV14; cdr3_aa: ASSHLGGLSYEQY
j_call: TRBJ1-2; d_call: NA; v_call: TRBV19; cdr3_aa: ASSIDALVGTTFYT
j_call: TRBJ2-7; d_call: NA; v_call: TRBV14; cdr3_aa: ASSQVWSYEQY
j_call: TRBJ2-3; d_call: TRBD2; v_call: TRBV6-1; cdr3_aa: ASSRLAADTQY
j_call: TRBJ1-1; d_call: NA; v_call: TRBV7-9; cdr3_aa: ASSLYPRVPNTEAF
j_call: TRBJ2-3; d_call: NA; v_call: TRBV6-6; cdr3_aa: ASSAGRSTDTQY
j_call: TRBJ1-2; d_call: NA; v_call: TRBV5-6; cdr3_aa: ASSSPLRPLGYT
j_call: TRBJ1-1; d_call: NA; v_call: TRBV6-2/TRBV6-3; cdr3_aa: ASSSDPGDPEAF
j_call: TRBJ2-7; d_call: NA; v_call: TRBV11-2; cdr3_aa: ASSLTGWVGSYEQY
j_call: TRBJ2-3; d_call: NA; v_call: TRBV12-3/TRBV12-4; cdr3_aa: VSSVGDYPTDTQY
j_call: NA; d_call: NA; v_call: TRBV5-1; cdr3_aa: ASSFASAAGFSYNEQY
j_call: TRBJ1-6; d_call: NA; v_call: TRBV3-1; cdr3_aa: ASSQGGGSNSPLH
j_call: TRBJ2-5; d_call: NA; v_call: TRBV5-1; cdr3_aa: VSSTGEETQY
j_call: TRBJ1-2; d_call: NA; v_call: TRBV3-1; cdr3_aa: ASSQPRGAPVAGYT
j_call: TRBJ2-3; d_call: NA; v_call: TRBV7-9; cdr3_aa: ASSASMATDTQY
j_call: TRBJ2-7; d_call: TRBD1; v_call: TRBV5-4; cdr3_aa: ASSLARAGGDEQY
j_call: TRBJ2-1; d_call: NA; v_call: TRBV6-6; cdr3_aa: ASSYSNHYNEQF
j_call: TRBJ1-2; d_call: TRBD1; v_call: TRBV15; cdr3_aa: ATSRDRGPTGYT
j_call: TRBJ2-3; d_call: NA; v_call: TRBV7-9; cdr3_aa: ASSSGRALGDTQY
j_call: TRBJ2-7; d_call: TRBD2; v_call: TRBV6-5; cdr3_aa: ASSPLSGNSYEQY
j_call: TRBJ2-1; d_call: TRBD2; v_call: TRBV29-1; cdr3_aa: SVEETSCEQF
j_call: TRBJ1-3; d_call: TRBD1; v_call: TRBV29-1; cdr3_aa: SAGQAGNTIY
j_call: TRBJ2-7; d_call: NA; v_call: TRBV19; cdr3_aa: ASAVGRNYEQY
j_call: TRBJ1-4; d_call: NA; v_call: TRBV20-1; cdr3_aa: SARDSTGWAEKLF
j_call: TRBJ2-1; d_call: NA; v_call: TRBV6-2/TRBV6-3; cdr3_aa: ASSYSLGVVFEQF
j_call: TRBJ2-7; d_call: NA; v_call: TRBV12-3/TRBV12-4; cdr3_aa: ASRGRQSSYEQY
j_call: TRBJ2-5; d_call: NA; v_call: TRBV4-3; cdr3_aa: ASSQGERTETQY
j_call: TRBJ2-6; d_call: TRBD1; v_call: TRBV29-1; cdr3_aa: SVRQGISGANVLT
j_call: TRBJ1-2; d_call: NA; v_call: TRBV4-1; cdr3_aa: ASSQDRGIPYGYT
j_call: TRBJ2-1; d_call: TRBD1; v_call: TRBV12-3/TRBV12-4; cdr3_aa: ASSLGDSNNEQF
j_call: TRBJ2-7; d_call: NA; v_call: TRBV9; cdr3_aa: ASSVAAGERYEQY
j_call: TRBJ1-1; d_call: NA; v_call: TRBV27; cdr3_aa: ASSLRWDTEAF
j_call: TRBJ2-1; d_call: TRBD1; v_call: TRBV7-9; cdr3_aa: ASNSSTGFSGLGNEQF
j_call: TRBJ2-5; d_call: NA; v_call: TRBV4-1; cdr3_aa: ASSRRRTEETQY